A selection of T cell receptor beta chains follows, all from one sample in a study of T cell repertoires in ileal Crohn's disease. Repertoires were generated with immunoSEQ multiplex PCR, while TCRdb's copy carries only in-frame clones and drops some. Here the sample spans 5,500 to 8,500 clones, more than 65% being singletons. The sequenced material came from ileal tissue. The receptors come from an adult with Crohn's disease. Both conserved end residues are part of each CDR3. Each record gives: clone size, J gene, D gene, V gene, CDR3 DNA, CDR3 protein. The D gene is left open where the match is weak. Expanded clones get a size class; other rows say once, few or many, or leave the size out.

.,TRBJ2-1,.,TRBV5-1,TGCGCCAGCAGCTTGGCCGGCTGGAGTTACAATGAGCAGTTCTTC,CASSLAGWSYNEQFF
once,TRBJ1-5,.,TRBV27,TGTGCCAGCAGACGCGGGGCGGGCCTAAGCAATCAGCCCCAGCATTTT,CASRRGAGLSNQPQHF
once,TRBJ1-3,.,TRBV5-5,TGTGCCAGCAGCTCGTCCGGGGTCTATGGAAACACCATATATTTT,CASSSSGVYGNTIYF
.,TRBJ2-7,TRBD1,TRBV4-1,TGCGCCAGCAGCCGGGGACAGGGGGACGACGAGCAGTACTTC,CASSRGQGDDEQYF
.,TRBJ1-2,.,TRBV11-2,TGTGCCAGCAGCTTAGTAGAGGAAATCTATGGCTACACCTTC,CASSLVEEIYGYTF
.,TRBJ1-1,.,TRBV11-2,TGTGCCAGCAGCTTAGTGGCACAGGGCAGCACTGAAGCTTTCTTT,CASSLVAQGSTEAFF
.,TRBJ2-1,TRBD2,TRBV6-5,TGTGCCAGCAGTTATTCTGGGACTACTTACAATGAGCAGTTCTTC,CASSYSGTTYNEQFF
.,TRBJ2-7,TRBD2,TRBV7-8,TGTGCCAGCAGCTTATACGGGACTAGCGGTTCCTACGAGCAGTACTTC,CASSLYGTSGSYEQYF
.,TRBJ1-1,.,TRBV2,TGTGCCAGCGGGCAGTACTTGAACACTGAAGCTTTCTTT,CASGQYLNTEAFF
.,TRBJ1-1,.,TRBV29-1,TGCAGCGTGCGGGGGAACACTGAAGCTTTCTTT,CSVRGNTEAFF
.,TRBJ2-1,.,TRBV5-1,TGCGCCAGCAGCTTGGGGCTAGAGACGAACAATGAGCAGTTCTTC,CASSLGLETNNEQFF
.,TRBJ2-1,.,TRBV27,TGTGCCAGCAGCCTCGGAGGGCCCTACAATGAGCAGTTCTTC,CASSLGGPYNEQFF
few,TRBJ2-1,TRBD2,TRBV2,TGTGCCAGCAGGGTGACTAGCGGGGCCTACAATGAGCAGTTCTTC,CASRVTSGAYNEQFF
few,TRBJ2-7,TRBD2,TRBV5-1,TGCGCCAGCAGCTTGGTAAGCGGGAGGGCCGAATACGAGCAGTACTTC,CASSLVSGRAEYEQYF
.,TRBJ1-1,.,TRBV23-1,TGCGCCAGCAACAGCCATCTGAACACTGAAGCTTTCTTT,CASNSHLNTEAFF
.,TRBJ2-7,.,TRBV27,TGTGCCAGCAGTCCAACTACAGGGCGCAGCGTTACATCCTACGAGCAGTACTTC,CASSPTTGRSVTSYEQYF
.,TRBJ1-2,.,TRBV27,TGTGCCAGCAGTTCAGATGGGGGGGGCTTCTATGGCTACACCTTC,CASSSDGGGFYGYTF
once,TRBJ2-1,.,TRBV5-1,TGCGCCAGCTCGGTGGGAGTAGGCCATGAGCAGTTCTTC,CASSVGVGHEQFF
.,TRBJ2-1,TRBD2,TRBV6-5,TGTGCCAGCAGTTCCACGACGCTAGCGGGAAGGGATGAGCAGTTCTTC,CASSSTTLAGRDEQFF
.,TRBJ2-1,.,TRBV15,TGTGCCACCAGCAGAGTCAGCAGGGAGCAGTTCTTC,CATSRVSREQFF
.,TRBJ2-7,TRBD1,TRBV5-5,TGTGCCAGCAGCTTGGTGGGACAGGTGTACGAGCAGTACTTC,CASSLVGQVYEQYF
.,TRBJ2-3,.,TRBV18,TGTGCCAGCTCACGGGAGGCGGCCACAGATACGCAGTATTTT,CASSREAATDTQYF
.,TRBJ2-1,.,TRBV14,TGTGCCAGCAGCCAAACTTTCGATGAGCAGTTCTTC,CASSQTFDEQFF
.,TRBJ1-2,.,TRBV7-9,TGTGCCAGCAGCACCGGCGGCAGAGGAGGCTACACCTTC,CASSTGGRGGYTF
few,TRBJ1-1,TRBD1,TRBV11-3,TGTGCCAGCAGCGGAGGGACAGCCTTGACTGAAGCTTTCTTT,CASSGGTALTEAFF
.,TRBJ2-1,TRBD2,TRBV6-4,TGTGCCAGCAGTGACAGGGGACTAGCGGGAGACGAGCAGTTCTTC,CASSDRGLAGDEQFF
.,TRBJ2-1,.,TRBV2,TGTGCCAGCAGTTACTTTCGGGAGAATGAGCAGTTCTTC,CASSYFRENEQFF
.,TRBJ2-1,TRBD2,TRBV12-5,TGTGCTAGTGGTTTGGCCCTCTCTAGCGGGGTATACAATGAGCAGTTCTTC,CASGLALSSGVYNEQFF
once,TRBJ2-2,TRBD2,TRBV5-1,TGCGCCAGCAGCCCTGGACTAGCGGGGGGTACCGGGGAGCTGTTTTTT,CASSPGLAGGTGELFF
.,TRBJ2-7,TRBD2,TRBV19,TGTGCCAGTAGTACGGGAGGAGGGAGAGACGAGCAGTACTTC,CASSTGGGRDEQYF
.,TRBJ2-7,.,TRBV5-4,TGTGCCAGCAGCTTGCCAGGGCTCCAATCCTACGAGCAGTACTTC,CASSLPGLQSYEQYF